This T cell receptor beta chain was found in a study of T cells in Graves' hyperthyroidism and ophthalmopathy. Study-level points and caveats: Also found in blood were most expanded thyroid clonotypes above 0.001.

Germline V gives CDR1 SGHRS, CDR2 YFSETQ. The CDR3 numbers 14 amino acids, ends counted. This clonotype was recorded a few times. The antigen is unknown. This may be a read error: a much more frequent sequence differs by one nucleotide. The CDR3 does not close with the conserved phenylalanine or tryptophan, likely indicating a read error. The DNA is left out, because the CDR3 cannot be placed on it with certainty; the CDR3 is given as TCRdb lists it. Template material for amplifying TCR beta CDR3 regions consisted of RNA transcripts. A first-round RT-PCR of the TCR CDR3 used the HTBI primer set. Each CDR3 protein gets one entry after TCRdb re-called the multiplex PCR reads with MiXCR. The sample has about 37,000 distinct CDR3 sequences; roughly 52% are singletons.

The sequencing input was blood. The TCR originated in a man aged 40-49 years with Graves' ophthalmopathy. The V and J genes are TRBV5-1 and TRBJ2-2; the table assigns TRBD1, which was not confirmed against the DNA. The CDR3: CASTPQGVTGELSS.